Each of the 24 T cell receptor beta chains below was sequenced from the same sample in a study of neurological immune-mediated disorders (dated by TCRdb to about 2019). The library was prepared using 5' RACE. Sequencing instrument: Illumina HiSeq 2500. In-frame beta chains were kept once TCRdb had trimmed the public reads at Q25 with fastp and called clones with MiXCR. Rows with a matching CDR3 protein are joined into one entry that keeps the most common DNA and genes. A total of about 48,000 distinct CDR3 sequences appear in this sample, under 2% of them only once. Approximately 2.1% of the sample comes from the top ten. The sample consisted of PBMCs. The source is a woman in her thirties or forties with multiple sclerosis.

Ten or more counts support this clonotype. The rearrangement links TRBV5-1 to TRBJ1-4, with 12 positions matching TRBD1. This CDR3 comprises 17 residues. The V segment lost 2 bases and the J segment 4 bases; nucleotides outside the gene matches: 6. From germline, CDR1 is SGHRS and CDR2 YFSETQ. CDR3 bases: TGCGCCAGCAGCTTTGGGACAGGGGGCAGCCTTAATGAAAAACTGTTTTTT. Translated, it gives CASSFGTGGSLNEKLFF.

This clonotype was found many times. The genes are TRBV4-1 and TRBJ1-1; D not resolved. Between the trimmed V and J ends, which lost 3 bases and 3 bases, there was a span of 11 bases. Germline V gene lookup returns CDR1 MGHRA and CDR2 YSYEKL. This CDR3 region has 14 residues. Here the CDR3 reads CASSQGVEDTEAFF. The CDR3 DNA follows: TGCGCCAGCAGCCAGGGAGTCGAGGACACTGAAGCTTTCTTT.

This clonotype was detected many times. The rearrangement joins TRBV5-8 to TRBJ1-2; D gene ambiguous. The CDR3 covers 15 residues. In germline, CDR1 is SGHTS, CDR2 YDEGEE. V was trimmed by 2 bases and J by 8 bases, leaving 19 bases between them. The CDR3 loop is CASSFFWTGGKGYTF. The DNA for the CDR3 is TGTGCCAGCAGCTTTTTTTGGACGGGAGGGAAGGGCTACACCTTC.

Many counts were recorded for this clonotype. The chain couples TRBV15 to TRBJ2-1; D is unclear. V was shortened by 8 bases and J by 10 bases, with 21 bases between the two germline ends. Looked up from germline, CDR1 is LNHNV and CDR2 is YYDKDF (reference sequence). The CDR3 totals 14 residues. The CDR3 loop is CATGSGHPPKEQFF. The CDR3 DNA is TGTGCCACCGGCTCCGGCCACCCACCTAAGGAGCAGTTCTTC.

This clonotype was counted at least ten times. The chain uses TRBV5-6 and TRBJ1-2; D not certain. The germline V gene encodes CDR1 SGHDT and CDR2 YYEEEE. V gave up 3 bases and J gave up 7 bases, with 7 bases separating them. This CDR3 region has 11 residues. The CDR3 nucleotides read TGTGCCAGCAGCTCGATGGGTGGCTACACCTTC. Translation: CASSSMGGYTF.

Ten or more counts support this clonotype. This rearrangement joins TRBV15 to TRBJ1-2; perhaps TRBD1 as D (6 bases). V was pared by 0 bases and J by 9 bases, with 11 bases between. Germline assignment: CDR1 LNHNV and CDR2 YYDKDF (reference sequence). The CDR3 has 13 amino acids. The CDR3 DNA is TGTGCCACCAGCAGAGATCCAGGGACAAGCTACACCTTC. Its protein is CATSRDPGTSYTF.

This clonotype was counted many times. CDR3 sequence reads: CSATRIDRVTPYNEQFF. For the CDR3, the DNA is TGCAGTGCTACGCGTATAGACAGGGTTACCCCCTACAATGAGCAGTTCTTC. This rearrangement joins TRBV20-1 to TRBJ2-1, with 7 bases matching TRBD1. Germline CDR1 reads DFQATT; CDR2 reads SNEGSKA (reference sequence). This CDR3 has 17 amino acids. J was trimmed by 2 bases and V by 4 bases; bases with no gene match: 14.

In this sample, this clonotype turned up many times. V gene TRBV5-1 combines with J gene TRBJ1-2, with D possibly being TRBD1 (6 bases). The length of the CDR3 is 13 residues. Germline CDR1 reads SGHRS; CDR2 reads YFSETQ. The ends were cut back, 6 bases at V and 6 bases at J, with 15 bases in the middle. The CDR3 region has the DNA TGCGCCAGCAAGGGGGACCTCAAGGATGGCTACACCTTC. Its protein product is CASKGDLKDGYTF. Drawing the rest from reference TRBV5-1 and TRBJ1-2, the complete variable domain is KAGVTQTPRYLIKTRGQQVTLSCSPISGHRSVSWYQQTPGQGLQFLFEYFSETQRNKGNFPGRFSGRQFSNSRSEMNVSTLELGDSALYLCASKGDLKDGYTFGSGTRLTVV.

This sequence joins TRBV20-1 and TRBJ2-3; tentatively, D is TRBD1 (5 bases). CDR3 length: 15 residues. Trimming shortened V by 5 bases and J by 0 bases, and 15 bases separated the two germline ends. Germline-derived CDR1 and CDR2 are DFQATT and SNEGSKA (reference sequence). Written as DNA, the CDR3 is TGCAGTGCTCTCACAGGCGGTAGAAGCACAGATACGCAGTATTTT. It is translated as CSALTGGRSTDTQYF.

This clonotype was detected ten times or more. The chain combines TRBV20-1 with TRBJ1-6; the D gene is possibly TRBD1 (6 bases). Germline V gives CDR1 DFQATT, CDR2 SNEGSKA (reference sequence). Trimming removed 5 bases at V and 7 bases at J, with 15 bases between. The CDR3 loop spans 14 amino acids. The CDR3 is CSASTTGGNSPLHF. The CDR3 DNA sequence: TGCAGTGCTTCCACGACAGGAGGAAATTCACCCCTCCACTTT.

This clonotype was seen repeatedly, ten times or more. The V gene is TRBV7-8, the J gene TRBJ1-3; D is possibly TRBD1 (5 bases). This CDR3 spans 16 amino acids. The germline V gene has CDR1 SGHVS and CDR2 FQNEAQ. V was cut by 5 bases and J by 0 bases, with 14 bases left in between. CDR3 nucleotide sequence: TGTGCCAGCAGCCTTCGACGGGACCTCTCTGGAAACACCATATATTTT. Translated: CASSLRRDLSGNTIYF.

This clonotype came up many times. The V call is TRBV20-1, the J call TRBJ2-1, with D perhaps assigned TRBD1 or TRBD2 (5 bases each). V lost 3 bases and J 12 bases, leaving 18 bases between the germline ends. Germline CDR1 reads DFQATT; CDR2 reads SNEGSKA (reference sequence). The CDR3 length is 13 residues. CDR3 nucleotide sequence: TGCAGTGCTAGTCCTAGGATTGGGGACGTGCAGTTCTTC. It encodes CSASPRIGDVQFF.

This clonotype has at least ten counts. The chain joins TRBV28 to TRBJ1-5, with D possibly TRBD1 on 6 matching bases. CDR1 is MDHEN, CDR2 SYDVKM, per germline. This CDR3 has 13 amino acids. V was pared by 6 bases and J by 7 bases, with 13 bases between. This CDR3 reads CASRTHRVQPQHF. The CDR3 DNA reads TGTGCCAGCAGAACCCACAGGGTACAGCCCCAGCATTTT.

This clonotype was seen repeatedly, ten times or more. This chain links TRBV7-9 with TRBJ1-5; TRBD1 matches 8 bases. Per germline, CDR1 SEHNR and CDR2 FQNEAQ (reference sequence). With 5 bases clipped from V and 10 bases from J, the junction kept 13 bases outside the gene matches. The CDR3 has 15 residues. The CDR3 spells CASSRSQDRGLPQHF. The CDR3 region has the DNA TGTGCCAGCAGCAGATCCCAAGACAGGGGCCTTCCCCAGCATTTT.

This clonotype was counted many times. CDR3 coding DNA: TGCGCCAGCAGCTTGTTATCCCCGACAGTCTCTAACACTGAAGCTTTCTTT. Translation gives CASSLLSPTVSNTEAFF. V gene TRBV5-1 combines with J gene TRBJ1-1, with D possibly TRBD1 on 5 matching bases. V shed 1 base and J shed 2 bases, with 18 bases lying between them. The CDR3 covers 17 residues. The germline V gene encodes CDR1 SGHRS and CDR2 YFSETQ.

This clonotype was detected many times. CDR3 protein: CSARTPDGTDTQYF. The CDR3 bases are TGCAGTGCTAGAACACCAGACGGGACAGATACGCAGTATTTT. V gene TRBV20-1 combines with J gene TRBJ2-3; D gene ambiguous. CDR1 and CDR2 (germline): DFQATT, SNEGSKA (reference sequence). V was pared by 2 bases and J by 3 bases, with 12 bases between. This CDR3 comprises 14 residues.

This clonotype came up many times. This chain uses TRBV27 with TRBJ1-4, with D possibly TRBD1 on 5 matching bases. This CDR3 is 14 amino acids long. Germline V gene sequence: CDR1 MNHEY, CDR2 SMNVEV (reference sequence). V gave up 2 bases and J gave up 2 bases, with 6 bases separating them. CDR3 region: CASSLRGTNEKLFF. The CDR3 region has the DNA TGTGCCAGCAGTTTACGGGGCACTAATGAAAAACTGTTTTTT.

This clonotype was seen at least ten times. The chain joins TRBV6-2 or TRBV6-3 to TRBJ2-7; D may be TRBD2 (5 bases). V gave up 5 bases and J gave up 0 bases, with 20 bases separating them. The CDR3 has 17 amino acids. In germline, CDR1 is MNHEY, CDR2 SVGEGT. The CDR3 sequence: CASSRSTRGFSSYEQYF. The CDR3 DNA reads TGTGCCAGCAGTCGATCCACCCGGGGTTTTAGCTCCTACGAGCAGTACTTC.

This clonotype was counted many times. The rearrangement links TRBV5-1 to TRBJ1-1; D ambiguous. The V end lost 5 bases, the J end lost 4 bases, and 9 bases lay between the germline ends. The length of the CDR3 is 12 residues. Germline V gene lookup returns CDR1 SGHRS and CDR2 YFSETQ. The CDR3 reads CASRREGTEAFF. CDR3 DNA sequence: TGCGCCAGCAGAAGGGAGGGCACTGAAGCTTTCTTT. The whole variable domain, remainder taken from reference TRBV5-1 and TRBJ1-1, is KAGVTQTPRYLIKTRGQQVTLSCSPISGHRSVSWYQQTPGQGLQFLFEYFSETQRNKGNFPGRFSGRQFSNSRSEMNVSTLELGDSALYLCASRREGTEAFFGQGTRLTVV.

This clonotype was seen at least ten times. Here the CDR3 DNA reads TGCGCCAGCAGCTTGGCAGGACAGGGCGGCTATGGCTACACCTTC. Protein product: CASSLAGQGGYGYTF. The V call is TRBV5-1, the J call TRBJ1-2; 8 bases line up with TRBD1. This CDR3 is 15 amino acids long. J lost 4 bases, V lost 0 bases, and 5 bases had no gene match. Germline V gene sequence: CDR1 SGHRS, CDR2 YFSETQ.

This clonotype was seen repeatedly, ten times or more. The chain recombines TRBV20-1 with TRBJ2-7; TRBD2 agrees at 8 bases. The trim removed 5 bases at V and 6 bases at J, leaving 12 bases unmatched. This CDR3 region has 14 residues. Germline lookup yields CDR1 DFQATT and CDR2 SNEGSKA (reference sequence). CDR3 in amino acids: CSAGAFGGAVEQYF. CDR3 coding DNA: TGCAGTGCTGGGGCCTTCGGGGGGGCCGTCGAGCAGTACTTC.

This clonotype was counted at least ten times. The rearrangement links TRBV4-1 to TRBJ1-2; D call uncertain. The CDR3 totals 16 residues. Per the germline V gene, CDR1 is MGHRA and CDR2 is YSYEKL. V was shortened by 0 bases and J by 2 bases, with 13 bases between the two germline ends. The CDR3 DNA is TGCGCCAGCAGCCAAGAGGGTCTCGGGAACAACTATGGCTACACCTTC. Its translation is CASSQEGLGNNYGYTF.

This clonotype was observed many times. The genes are TRBV20-1 and TRBJ2-1, with 8 nucleotides matching TRBD2. V dropped 2 bases and J dropped 8; count of bases not matched to a gene: 11. The CDR3 runs to 15 residues. Germline V gene sequence: CDR1 DFQATT, CDR2 SNEGSKA (reference sequence). DNA of the CDR3: TGCAGTGCTAGAAGTTCGGGGGGGGGCCCGGATGAGCAGTTCTTC. It translates to CSARSSGGGPDEQFF.

In this sample, this clonotype turned up many times. The chain couples TRBV5-1 to TRBJ1-1, with 8 bases matching TRBD1. Trimming removed 0 bases from V and 2 bases from J; junction bases left unmatched: 3. This CDR3 spans 15 amino acids. Germline CDR1 reads SGHRS; CDR2 reads YFSETQ. The CDR3 loop is CASSLGGQGNTEAFF. Written as DNA, the CDR3 is TGCGCCAGCAGCTTGGGAGGACAGGGAAACACTGAAGCTTTCTTT.